The clone carrying this T cell receptor beta chain was detected a few times. Its antigen is as yet unknown. This specimen belongs to a study of type 1 regulatory T cells. The overall study: T-allo10 is a Tr1-enriched, alloantigen-specific CD4 T cell product made in vitro. Regarding the study as a whole: Type 1 regulatory T cells had a more restricted TCR repertoire than non-type 1 regulatory T cells.

TCRdb reprocessed the reads via MiXCR and lists one record per CDR3 protein. The table includes approximately 77,000 distinct CDR3 sequences, about 20% detected once. There are 17 residues in the CDR3. The V gene's germline CDR1 is SGHVS and CDR2 FQNEAQ. Germline trimming cut 1 base from V and 5 bases from J; bases unmatched to any gene: 8. Sequences were obtained from cultured type 1 regulatory T (Tr1) cells, either the whole culture or a sorted fraction (not recorded which). The chain recombines TRBV7-8 with TRBJ2-3; 11 bases fit TRBD2. The origin of this receptor is a human donor in good health. The DNA for the CDR3 is TGTGCCAGCAGCTTAGGACTAGCGGGATGGGCCGGAGATACGCAGTATTTT. This codes for CASSLGLAGWAGDTQYF.